A single sample gave rise to the 4 T cell receptor beta chains below, sequenced in a study of cytomegalovirus exposure and HLA in healthy donors. Use of 60 Vbeta and 13 Jbeta primers characterized the PCR. TCRdb keeps only in-frame clones here, not all; method: immunoSEQ multiplex PCR. The sample yields 150,000 or so clones, 70% to 85% seen once. Sequencing used PBMCs. The source of these receptors is a middle-aged woman in good health and CMV-seronegative.

This sequence joins TRBV6-5 and TRBJ2-5; possible D gene TRBD1, 6 bases. The CDR3 extends over 13 amino acids. Germline V gene sequence: CDR1 MNHEY, CDR2 SVGAGI. Trimming stripped 6 bases from V and 2 bases from J, with 10 bases between. The CDR3 region has the DNA TGTGCCAGCAGACGGACAGTTCAAGAGACCCAGTACTTC. It yields the protein CASRRTVQETQYF.

The chain links TRBV5-1 to TRBJ2-5, with 8 bases identical to TRBD1. This CDR3 comprises 15 residues. After removal of 4 bases from V and 2 bases from J, the junction contained 7 bases not matched to a gene. Per germline, CDR1 SGHRS and CDR2 YFSETQ. CDR3 region: CASSVTGGTQETQYF. For the CDR3, the DNA is TGCGCCAGCAGCGTTACAGGGGGGACTCAAGAGACCCAGTACTTC.

V and J are TRBV29-1 and TRBJ2-7; a weak D match, TRBD2 (6 bases). Trimming cost V 7 bases and J 2 bases, with 18 bases left between them. Germline loops: CDR1 SQVTM, CDR2 ANQGSEA. The CDR3 spans 14 residues. In nucleotides, the CDR3 is TGCAGCGCCACCGGGGGTAGCGGAACCTACGAGCAGTACTTC. This translates into CSATGGSGTYEQYF.

CDR3 in DNA: TGTGCCTGGAGTGTGGGGACAGCACTATGGAAGCCCCAGCATTTT. Its protein product is CAWSVGTALWKPQHF. V is TRBV30 and J is TRBJ1-5, with TRBD1 matching 7 bases. In germline, CDR1 is GTSNPN, CDR2 SVGIG (reference sequence). V dropped 0 bases and J dropped 8; count of bases not matched to a gene: 10. The CDR3 runs to 15 residues.